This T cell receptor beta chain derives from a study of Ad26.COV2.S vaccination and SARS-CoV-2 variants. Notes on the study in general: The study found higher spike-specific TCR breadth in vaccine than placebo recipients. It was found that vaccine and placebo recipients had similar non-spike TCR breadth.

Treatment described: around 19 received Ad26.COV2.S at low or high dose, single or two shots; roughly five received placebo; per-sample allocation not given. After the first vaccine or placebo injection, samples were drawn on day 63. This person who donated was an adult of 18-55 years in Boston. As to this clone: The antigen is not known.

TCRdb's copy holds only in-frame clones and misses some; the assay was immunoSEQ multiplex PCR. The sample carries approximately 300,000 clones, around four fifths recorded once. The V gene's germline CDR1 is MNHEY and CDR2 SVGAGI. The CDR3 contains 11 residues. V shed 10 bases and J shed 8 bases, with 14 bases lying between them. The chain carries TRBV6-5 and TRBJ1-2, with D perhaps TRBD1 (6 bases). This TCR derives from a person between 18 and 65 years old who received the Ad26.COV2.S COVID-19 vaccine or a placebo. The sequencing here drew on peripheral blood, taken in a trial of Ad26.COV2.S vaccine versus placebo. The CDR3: CATSQGFGYTF. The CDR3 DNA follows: TGTGCCACGTCACAGGGCTTCGGCTACACCTTC.